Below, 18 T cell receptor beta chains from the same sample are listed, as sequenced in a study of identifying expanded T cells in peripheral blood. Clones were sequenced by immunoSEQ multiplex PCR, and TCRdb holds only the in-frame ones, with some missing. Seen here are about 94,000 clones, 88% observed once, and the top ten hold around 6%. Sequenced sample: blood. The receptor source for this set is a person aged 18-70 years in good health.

The CDR3 DNA is TGTGCCAGCAGCCCCGTAGGCGCACCCTACGAGCAGTACTTC. It is translated as CASSPVGAPYEQYF. V and J are TRBV7-2 and TRBJ2-7; no clear D gene. The germline V and J ends were trimmed by 5 bases and 2 bases, with 13 bases remaining between them. Germline V CDR1 and CDR2: SGHTA, FQGNSA. CDR3 length equals 14 residues.

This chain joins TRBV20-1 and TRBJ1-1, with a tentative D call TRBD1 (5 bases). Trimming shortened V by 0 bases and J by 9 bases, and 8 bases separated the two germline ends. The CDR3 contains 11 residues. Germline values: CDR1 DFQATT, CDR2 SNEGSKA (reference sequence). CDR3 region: CSARDDSKAFF. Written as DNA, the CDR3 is TGCAGTGCTAGAGATGACAGTAAAGCTTTCTTT.

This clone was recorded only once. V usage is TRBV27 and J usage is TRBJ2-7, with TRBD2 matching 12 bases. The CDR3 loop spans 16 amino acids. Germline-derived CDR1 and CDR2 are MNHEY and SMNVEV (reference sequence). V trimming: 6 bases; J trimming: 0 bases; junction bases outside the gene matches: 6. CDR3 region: CASSLLAGGSSYEQYF. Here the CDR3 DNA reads TGTGCCAGCAGCCTTCTAGCGGGAGGGAGCTCCTACGAGCAGTACTTC.

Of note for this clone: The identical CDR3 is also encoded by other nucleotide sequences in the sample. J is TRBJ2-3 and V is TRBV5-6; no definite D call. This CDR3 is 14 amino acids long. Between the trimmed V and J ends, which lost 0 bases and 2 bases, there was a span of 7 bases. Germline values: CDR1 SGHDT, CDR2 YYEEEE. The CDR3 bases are TGTGCCAGCAGCTTGGATCGTACCACAGATACGCAGTATTTT. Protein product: CASSLDRTTDTQYF.

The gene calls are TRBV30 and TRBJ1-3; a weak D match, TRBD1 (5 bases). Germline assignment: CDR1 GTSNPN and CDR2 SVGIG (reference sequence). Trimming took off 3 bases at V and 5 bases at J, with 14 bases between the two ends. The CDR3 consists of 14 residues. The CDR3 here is CAWSRLGGRNTIYF. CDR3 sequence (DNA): TGTGCCTGGAGCCGTTTGGGGGGTCGAAACACCATATATTTT.

The CDR3 sequence is CASSSDRGFQETQYF. For the CDR3, the DNA is TGTGCCAGCAGCTCCGACAGAGGCTTTCAAGAGACCCAGTACTTC. This chain joins TRBV7-2 and TRBJ2-5; D is perhaps TRBD1 (5 bases). V lost 4 bases, J lost 2 bases, and 14 bases lay in between. CDR3 length: 15 amino acids. Germline V lookup: CDR1 SGHTA, CDR2 FQGNSA.

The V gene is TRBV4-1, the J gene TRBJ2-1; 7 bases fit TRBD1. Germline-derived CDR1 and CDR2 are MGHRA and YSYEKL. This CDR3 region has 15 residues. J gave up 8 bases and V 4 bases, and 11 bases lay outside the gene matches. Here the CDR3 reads CASSPNPRQGDEQFF. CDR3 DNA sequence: TGCGCCAGCAGCCCTAACCCCCGACAGGGTGATGAGCAGTTCTTC.

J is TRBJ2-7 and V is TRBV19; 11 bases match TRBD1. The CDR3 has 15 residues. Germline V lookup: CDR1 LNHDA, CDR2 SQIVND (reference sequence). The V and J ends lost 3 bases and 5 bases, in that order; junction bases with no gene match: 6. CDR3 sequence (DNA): TGTGCCAGTAGTATCCTCGGACAGGGGGCCCACGAGCAGTACTTC. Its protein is CASSILGQGAHEQYF.

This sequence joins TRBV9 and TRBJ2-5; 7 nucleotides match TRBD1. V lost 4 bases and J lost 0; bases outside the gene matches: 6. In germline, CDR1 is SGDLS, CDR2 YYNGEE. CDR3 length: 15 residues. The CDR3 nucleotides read TGTGCCAGCAGCCCGGGACAGAACAACCAAGAGACCCAGTACTTC. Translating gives CASSPGQNNQETQYF.

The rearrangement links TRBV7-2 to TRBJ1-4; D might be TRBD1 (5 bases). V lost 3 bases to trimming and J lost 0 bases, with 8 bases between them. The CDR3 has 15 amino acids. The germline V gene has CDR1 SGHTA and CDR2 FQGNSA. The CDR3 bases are TGTGCCAGCAGCTTGTGGGGCGCAACTAATGAAAAACTGTTTTTT. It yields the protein CASSLWGATNEKLFF.

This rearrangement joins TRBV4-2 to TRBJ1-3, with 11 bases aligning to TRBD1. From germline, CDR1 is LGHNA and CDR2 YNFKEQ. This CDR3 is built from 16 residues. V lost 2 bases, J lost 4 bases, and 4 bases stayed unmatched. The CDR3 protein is CASSQRTGGNGNTIYF. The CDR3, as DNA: TGTGCCAGCAGCCAACGGACAGGGGGCAACGGAAACACCATATATTTT.

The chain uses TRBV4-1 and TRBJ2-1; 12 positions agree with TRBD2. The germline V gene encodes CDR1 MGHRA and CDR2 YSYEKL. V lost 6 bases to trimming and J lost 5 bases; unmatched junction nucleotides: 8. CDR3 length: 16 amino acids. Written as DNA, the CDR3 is TGCGCCAGCAGTTCCCTCAGGACTAGCGGGGACAATGAGCAGTTCTTC. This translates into CASSSLRTSGDNEQFF.

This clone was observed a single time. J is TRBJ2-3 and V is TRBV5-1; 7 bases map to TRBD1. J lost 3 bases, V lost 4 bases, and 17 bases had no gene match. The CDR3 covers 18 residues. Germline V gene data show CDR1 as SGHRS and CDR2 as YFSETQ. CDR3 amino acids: CASSDQPTGPFGTDTQYF. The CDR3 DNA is TGCGCCAGCAGCGACCAACCGACAGGGCCCTTTGGGACAGATACGCAGTATTTT.

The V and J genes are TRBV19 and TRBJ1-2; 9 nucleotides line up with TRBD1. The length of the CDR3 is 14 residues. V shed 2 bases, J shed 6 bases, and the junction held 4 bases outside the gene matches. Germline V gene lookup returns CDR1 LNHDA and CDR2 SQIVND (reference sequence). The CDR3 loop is CASSIPGTGNGYTF. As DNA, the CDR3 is TGTGCCAGTAGTATACCCGGGACAGGGAATGGCTACACCTTC. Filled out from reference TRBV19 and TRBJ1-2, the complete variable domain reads DGGITQSPKYLFRKEGQNVTLSCEQNLNHDAMYWYRQDPGQGLRLIYYSQIVNDFQKGDIAEGYSVSREKKESFPLTVTSAQKNPTAFYLCASSIPGTGNGYTFGSGTRLTVV.

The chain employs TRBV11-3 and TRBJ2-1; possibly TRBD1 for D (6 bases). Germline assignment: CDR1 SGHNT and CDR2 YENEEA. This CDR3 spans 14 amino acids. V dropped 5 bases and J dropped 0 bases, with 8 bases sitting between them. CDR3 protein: CASSGQSSYNEQFF. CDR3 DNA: TGTGCCAGCAGCGGACAGAGCTCCTACAATGAGCAGTTCTTC.

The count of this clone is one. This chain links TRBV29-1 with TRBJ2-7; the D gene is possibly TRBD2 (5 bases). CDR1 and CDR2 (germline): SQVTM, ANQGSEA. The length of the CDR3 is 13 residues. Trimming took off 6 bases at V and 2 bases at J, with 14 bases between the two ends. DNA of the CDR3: TGCAGCGTCGAGGGAACCGTACCCTACGAGCAGTACTTC. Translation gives CSVEGTVPYEQYF.

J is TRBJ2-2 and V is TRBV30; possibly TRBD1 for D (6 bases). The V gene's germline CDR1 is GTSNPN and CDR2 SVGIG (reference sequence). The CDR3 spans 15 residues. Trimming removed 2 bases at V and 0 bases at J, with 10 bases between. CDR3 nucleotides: TGTGCCTGGAGTCGGGGACACTCGAACACCGGGGAGCTGTTTTTT. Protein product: CAWSRGHSNTGELFF.

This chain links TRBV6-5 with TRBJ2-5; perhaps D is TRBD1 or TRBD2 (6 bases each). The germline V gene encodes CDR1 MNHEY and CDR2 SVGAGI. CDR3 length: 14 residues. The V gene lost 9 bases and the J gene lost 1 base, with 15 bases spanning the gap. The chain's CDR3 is CASSPSGAQETQYF. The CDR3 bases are TGTGCCAGTAGCCCCTCGGGGGCCCAAGAGACCCAGTACTTC.